What follows are 9 T cell receptor beta chains derived from one specimen sequenced in a study of T-cell memory formation after mild COVID-19. TCRdb used MiXCR to reprocess the 5' RACE reads, holding one entry per CDR3 protein. The sample consists of about 470,000 distinct CDR3 sequences, around a quarter of them appearing once. The specimen sequenced was PBMCs or a T cell subset sorted from them (not recorded which). These receptors all come from an adult woman who had mild COVID-19 (a few samples of this study predate the infection). Cell type and time point are not known.

The rearrangement uses TRBV24-1 and TRBJ1-4, with D possibly matching TRBD1 (6 bases). The CDR3 runs 15 residues. Trimming cost V 1 base and J 8 bases, with 13 bases left between them. Per the germline V gene, CDR1 is KGHDR and CDR2 is SFDVKD. The CDR3 protein is CATSDFSQGYEKLFF. The CDR3 DNA reads as TGTGCCACCAGTGATTTCTCACAGGGATACGAAAAACTGTTTTTT.

The chain recombines TRBV29-1 with TRBJ2-3; no firm D call. Trimming removed 0 bases at V and 4 bases at J, with 8 bases between. The length of the CDR3 is 13 residues. Looked up from germline, CDR1 is SQVTM and CDR2 is ANQGSEA. The CDR3 DNA reads TGCAGCGTTGAAGAATTGGCCCCAGATACGCAGTATTTT. Its protein is CSVEELAPDTQYF.

This chain uses TRBV30 with TRBJ1-4; D unresolved. This CDR3 comprises 14 residues. CDR1 is GTSNPN, CDR2 SVGIG, per germline (reference sequence). The V and J ends lost 2 bases and 15 bases respectively, with 22 bases between them. As DNA, the CDR3 is TGTGCCTGGAGTAGCCCAATGTCGGACGGGAGATTGTTTTTT. Translated, it gives CAWSSPMSDGRLFF.

The chain has TRBV7-9 and TRBJ2-1, with D possibly TRBD2 on 6 matching bases. Trimming stripped 3 bases from V and 3 bases from J, with 12 bases between. The germline gives CDR1 SEHNR, CDR2 FQNEAQ (reference sequence). The CDR3 sequence is 15 residues long. CDR3 nucleotides: TGTGCCAGCAGCTTCGTCGGGACTCTCTACAATGAGCAGTTCTTC. Protein sequence: CASSFVGTLYNEQFF.

CDR3 in DNA: TGTGCCAGCAGCCCCATAGCGGGGGGGCTTAGGTACGAGCAGTACTTC. Translation: CASSPIAGGLRYEQYF. The chain recombines TRBV7-2 with TRBJ2-7; TRBD2 aligns across 11 bases. Germline loops: CDR1 SGHTA, CDR2 FQGNSA. The CDR3 is 16 amino acids. J lost 4 bases, V lost 5 bases, and 10 bases had no gene match.

This clonotype was found a few times. This chain links TRBV7-9 with TRBJ2-3; 13 nucleotides align to TRBD2. In germline, CDR1 is SEHNR, CDR2 FQNEAQ (reference sequence). The CDR3 is 16 residues long. The V and J ends lost 4 bases and 2 bases, in that order; junction bases with no gene match: 3. The CDR3 reads CASSSGTSGDTDTQYF. CDR3 coding DNA: TGTGCCAGCAGCTCCGGGACTAGCGGGGACACAGATACGCAGTATTTT. The whole variable domain, filled in from reference TRBV7-9 and TRBJ2-3, reads DTGVSQNPRHKITKRGQNVTFRCDPISEHNRLYWYRQTLGQGPEFLTYFQNEAQLEKSRLLSDRFSAERPKGSFSTLEIQRTEQGDSAMYLCASSSGTSGDTDTQYFGPGTRLTVL.

The table lists this clonotype with a few counts. The rearrangement links TRBV27 to TRBJ2-1, with 12 bases matching TRBD2. Trimming removed 5 bases from V and 6 bases from J; junction bases left unmatched: 8. CDR1 and CDR2 (germline): MNHEY, SMNVEV (reference sequence). CDR3 size: 16 residues. The CDR3: CASSPLAGGPPNEQFF. The DNA for the CDR3 is TGTGCCAGCAGTCCTCTAGCGGGAGGGCCGCCCAATGAGCAGTTCTTC.

The V gene is TRBV5-6, the J gene TRBJ1-4; tentatively, D is TRBD1 (5 bases). The CDR3 extends over 16 amino acids. The germline gives CDR1 SGHDT, CDR2 YYEEEE. The V end was cut by 0 bases, the J end by 6 bases, with 15 bases between. The CDR3: CASSLGAGRDYEKLFF. CDR3 bases: TGTGCCAGCAGCTTGGGTGCAGGGCGAGATTATGAAAAACTGTTTTTT.

This clonotype was counted between two and nine times. The J gene is TRBJ2-3, the V gene TRBV6-5, with 9 bases identical to TRBD1. Per the germline V gene, CDR1 is MNHEY and CDR2 is SVGAGI. The CDR3 totals 16 residues. Trimming took 6 bases from V and 4 from J; bases not matched to a gene: 11. The CDR3 loop reads CASSIQWGQGPDTQYF. In nucleotides, the CDR3 is TGTGCCAGCAGCATACAGTGGGGACAGGGACCAGATACGCAGTATTTT.